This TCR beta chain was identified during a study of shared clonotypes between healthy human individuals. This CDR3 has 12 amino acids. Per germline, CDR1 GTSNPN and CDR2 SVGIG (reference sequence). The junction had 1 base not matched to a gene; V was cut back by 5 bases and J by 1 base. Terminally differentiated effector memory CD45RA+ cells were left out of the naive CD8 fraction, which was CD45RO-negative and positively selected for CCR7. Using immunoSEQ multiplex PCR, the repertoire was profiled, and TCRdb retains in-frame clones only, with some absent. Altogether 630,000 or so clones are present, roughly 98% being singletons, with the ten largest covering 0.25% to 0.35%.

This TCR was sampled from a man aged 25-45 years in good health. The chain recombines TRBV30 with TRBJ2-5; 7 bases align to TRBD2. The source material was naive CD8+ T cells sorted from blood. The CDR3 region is CAWERGQETQYF. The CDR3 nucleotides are TGTGCCTGGGAGCGGGGCCAAGAGACCCAGTACTTC. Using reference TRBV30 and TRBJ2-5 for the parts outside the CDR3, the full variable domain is SQTIHQWPATLVQPVGSPLSLECTVEGTSNPNLYWYRQAAGRGLQLLFYSVGIGQISSEVPQNLSASRPQDRQFILSSKKLLLSDSGFYLCAWERGQETQYFGPGTRLLVL.